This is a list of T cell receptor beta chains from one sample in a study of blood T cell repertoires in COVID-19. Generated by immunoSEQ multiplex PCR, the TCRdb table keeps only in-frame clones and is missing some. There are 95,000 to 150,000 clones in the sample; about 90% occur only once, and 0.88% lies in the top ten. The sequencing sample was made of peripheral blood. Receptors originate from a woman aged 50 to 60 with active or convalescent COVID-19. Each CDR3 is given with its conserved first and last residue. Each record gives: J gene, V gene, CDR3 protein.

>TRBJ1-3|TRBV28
CASSWGGSGNTIYF
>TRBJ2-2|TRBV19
CASSGQYTGELFF
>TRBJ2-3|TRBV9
CASSPLEVDTQYF
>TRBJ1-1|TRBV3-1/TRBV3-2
CASSQSGLAEAFF
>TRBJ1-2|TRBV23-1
CATHSDRYRDYTF
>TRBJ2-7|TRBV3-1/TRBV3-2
CASSLGLAATLQQYF
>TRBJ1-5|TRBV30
CAWTRGLGNQPQHF
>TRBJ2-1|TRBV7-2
CASSHLREVGNEQFF
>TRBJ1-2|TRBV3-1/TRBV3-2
CASSRQGDGYTF
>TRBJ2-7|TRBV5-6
CASSLDLRGYEQYF
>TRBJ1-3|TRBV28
CASSPGGGGNTIYF
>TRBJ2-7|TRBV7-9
CASNPPPGTDPYEQYF
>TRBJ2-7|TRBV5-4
CASRDRGTSEQYF
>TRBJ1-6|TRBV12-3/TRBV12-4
CASTRVGNSPLHF
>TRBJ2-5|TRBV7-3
CASATSGIETQYF
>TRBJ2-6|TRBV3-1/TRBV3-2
CASSHGGANVLTF
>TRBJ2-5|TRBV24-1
CATSRGGTETQYF
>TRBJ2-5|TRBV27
CASSQENQETQYF
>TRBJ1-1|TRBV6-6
CASSYSTGGGTEAFF
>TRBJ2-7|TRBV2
CASSQTSGIGEQYF
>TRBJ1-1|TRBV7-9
CAPGGGGLNTEAFF
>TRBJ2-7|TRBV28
CASSLYGAYEQYF
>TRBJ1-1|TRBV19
CASTQTALNTEAFF
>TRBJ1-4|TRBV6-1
CASSDGGGPWEKLFF
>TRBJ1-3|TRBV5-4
CASSEGLGNTIYF
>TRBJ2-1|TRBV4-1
CARPRFSYNEQFF
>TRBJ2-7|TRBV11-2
CASSFRGREKYEQYF
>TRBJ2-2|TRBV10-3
CASTSTGELFF
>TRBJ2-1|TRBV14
CASSTDRGLDNEQFF
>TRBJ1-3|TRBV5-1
CASSLSGSTGAGNTIYF
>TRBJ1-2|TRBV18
CASLGLEGGDYGYTF
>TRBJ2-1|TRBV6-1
CASSRGGARQFF
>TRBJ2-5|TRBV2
CASSESSQRETQYF
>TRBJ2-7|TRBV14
CASSLRDSREQYF
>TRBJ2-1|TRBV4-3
CASSQGTSGRLGNNEQFF
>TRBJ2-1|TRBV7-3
CASSTSGTGSYNEQFF
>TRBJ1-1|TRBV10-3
CAISESRGGRGGEAFF
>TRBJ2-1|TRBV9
CASSVGPDNEQFF
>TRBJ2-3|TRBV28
CASSLGGRTQYF
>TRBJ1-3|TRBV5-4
CASSLGGQGSGNTIYF
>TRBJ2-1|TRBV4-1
CASSQEHGWTGQFF
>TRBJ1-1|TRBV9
CASSVGTGVYTEAFF
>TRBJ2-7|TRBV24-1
CATSDPTSGSSEQYF
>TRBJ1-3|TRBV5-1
CASSSDGTGFSGNTIYF
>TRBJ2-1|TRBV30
CAWTIQNEQFF